Listed below are T cell receptor beta chains from one sample, sequenced in a study of T cells in Graves' hyperthyroidism and ophthalmopathy. From the multiplex PCR reads, TCRdb called clonotypes with MiXCR, one entry per CDR3 protein. The sample lists hundreds of thousands of distinct CDR3 sequences, 14% to 15% occurring once. The specimen sequenced was blood. Receptors originate from a woman between 35 and 50 years old with Graves' ophthalmopathy. Both conserved end residues are part of each CDR3. The D gene is left open where the match is weak. Size values are once, few and many counts, or a class for expanded clones, and some rows have none.

len: 16; j_gene: TRBJ2-6; v_gene: TRBV6-2/TRBV6-3; abundance: .; d_gene: .; CDR3aa: CASSLLEHGGANVLTF; CDR3nt: TGTGCCAGCAGTCTTCTGGAGCATGGTGGGGCCAACGTCCTGACTTTC
len: 13; j_gene: TRBJ1-2; v_gene: TRBV12-3/TRBV12-4; abundance: many; d_gene: .; CDR3aa: CASSLRGDYGYTF; CDR3nt: TGTGCCAGCAGTTTGAGGGGGGACTATGGCTACACCTTC
len: 16; j_gene: TRBJ2-7; v_gene: TRBV6-1; abundance: many; d_gene: TRBD1; CDR3aa: CASNNELRPGGVEQYF; CDR3nt: TGTGCCAGCAATAATGAATTACGTCCAGGGGGCGTCGAGCAGTACTTC
len: 15; j_gene: TRBJ2-7; v_gene: TRBV13; abundance: many; d_gene: TRBD2; CDR3aa: CASSIRLAGADEQYF; CDR3nt: TGTGCCAGCAGCATCCGACTAGCGGGAGCCGACGAGCAGTACTTC
len: 13; j_gene: TRBJ2-5; v_gene: TRBV19; abundance: many; d_gene: .; CDR3aa: CASSKGVKETQYF; CDR3nt: TGTGCCAGTAGTAAGGGGGTGAAAGAGACCCAGTACTTC
len: 17; j_gene: TRBJ1-3; v_gene: TRBV28; abundance: many; d_gene: .; CDR3aa: CASSLIWADSGGNTIYF; CDR3nt: TGTGCCAGCAGTTTAATCTGGGCGGACAGTGGCGGGAACACCATATATTTT
len: 15; j_gene: TRBJ2-4; v_gene: TRBV5-1; abundance: .; d_gene: .; CDR3aa: CASSLGGDMGNIQYF; CDR3nt: TGCGCCAGCAGCTTGGGAGGGGATATGGGTAACATTCAGTACTTC
len: 15; j_gene: TRBJ2-7; v_gene: TRBV28; abundance: many; d_gene: TRBD2; CDR3aa: CASHRSSGSASEQYF; CDR3nt: TGTGCCAGCCACCGGAGTAGCGGGAGTGCCTCGGAGCAGTACTTC
len: 14; j_gene: TRBJ1-2; v_gene: TRBV6-5; abundance: many; d_gene: TRBD1; CDR3aa: CASSYFPGQDGYTF; CDR3nt: TGTGCCAGCAGTTACTTTCCGGGACAGGATGGCTACACCTTC
len: 14; j_gene: TRBJ2-2; v_gene: TRBV29-1; abundance: .; d_gene: .; CDR3aa: CSVANRARTGELFF; CDR3nt: TGCAGCGTGGCCAACAGGGCGCGCACCGGGGAGCTGTTTTTT
len: 18; j_gene: TRBJ2-7; v_gene: TRBV4-2; abundance: few; d_gene: TRBD2; CDR3aa: CASSLTHFGTSGGDEQYF; CDR3nt: TGTGCCAGCAGCCTAACACACTTCGGGACTAGCGGTGGGGACGAGCAGTACTTC
len: 13; j_gene: TRBJ1-1; v_gene: TRBV24-1; abundance: .; d_gene: .; CDR3aa: CATSDLREGKAFF; CDR3nt: TGTGCCACCAGTGATTTAAGGGAGGGGAAAGCTTTCTTT
len: 14; j_gene: TRBJ1-6; v_gene: TRBV7-3; abundance: .; d_gene: .; CDR3aa: CASSLTAVGSPLHF; CDR3nt: TGTGCCAGCAGCTTAACCGCCGTTGGGTCACCCCTCCACTTT
len: 14; j_gene: TRBJ1-4; v_gene: TRBV28; abundance: .; d_gene: .; CDR3aa: CASSGPLANEKLFF; CDR3nt: TGTGCCAGCAGTGGACCCTTAGCAAATGAAAAACTGTTTTTT
len: 16; j_gene: TRBJ1-5; v_gene: TRBV4-2; abundance: .; d_gene: .; CDR3aa: CASSQSYSTANQPQHF; CDR3nt: TGTGCCAGCAGCCAATCGTACTCCACCGCGAATCAGCCCCAGCATTTT
len: 16; j_gene: TRBJ1-5; v_gene: TRBV20-1; abundance: .; d_gene: .; CDR3aa: CSASELGLGDNQPQHF; CDR3nt: TGCAGTGCTAGCGAGCTCGGTCTTGGGGATAATCAGCCCCAGCATTTT
len: 13; j_gene: TRBJ1-1; v_gene: TRBV9; abundance: many; d_gene: TRBD1; CDR3aa: CASSDGTVTEAFF; CDR3nt: TGTGCCAGCAGCGATGGGACAGTCACTGAAGCTTTCTTT